This T cell receptor beta chain was sequenced during a study of blood T cells in healthy people across ages. Findings and caveats of the study: The fall in TCR beta diversity per million T cells was roughly linear with age.

Alongside a J-beta primer mix, a sample-barcoded 5' primer served in a second PCR lasting 7 to 11 cycles. Individual samples furnished no less than 2.5 million CDR3-containing paired-end reads apiece. Each CDR3 protein gets one entry after TCRdb re-called the 5' RACE reads with MiXCR. The table has fewer than 2 million distinct CDR3 sequences, about two fifths seen once; the top ten hold under 25%. The CDR3 sequence is 17 residues long. Germline V gives CDR1 SGHVS, CDR2 FNYEAQ. In regard to this clonotype: The antigen is unknown.

The chain joins TRBV7-6 to TRBJ2-4; 10 bases are shared with TRBD2. The J call may be mistaken, given a closer DNA end match to TRBJ2-5. The sequenced sample consisted of blood. The sequence derives from a human donor in good health. The CDR3 reads CASSSLAGVLEQETQYF. The CDR3 DNA follows: TGTGCCAGCAGCTCTCTAGCGGGGGTGCTCGAACAAGAGACCCAGTACTTC.